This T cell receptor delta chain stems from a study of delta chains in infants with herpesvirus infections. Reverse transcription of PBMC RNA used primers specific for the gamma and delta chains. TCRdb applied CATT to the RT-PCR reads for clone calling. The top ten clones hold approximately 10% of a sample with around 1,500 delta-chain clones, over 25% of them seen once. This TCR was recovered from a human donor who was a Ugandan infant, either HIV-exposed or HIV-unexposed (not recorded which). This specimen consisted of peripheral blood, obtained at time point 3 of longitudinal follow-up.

The CDR3 sequence is CALGEGREALFTDKLIF. The CDR3 nucleotides read TGTGCTCTTGGGGAAGGGCGAGAGGCCCTATTCACCGATAAACTCATCTTT. This chain uses TRDV1 with TRDJ1, with D hard to call. Trimming removed 2 bases from V and 1 base from J, with 17 bases in between. The CDR3 sequence is 17 residues long. Germline V gene lookup returns CDR1 TSWWSYY and CDR2 QGS.